The rows below give T cell receptor beta chains drawn from one sample of a study of control samples from healthy donors and cancer patients. TCRdb's copy holds only in-frame clones and misses some; the assay was immunoSEQ multiplex PCR. This sample contains fewer than 250,000 clones. The material sequenced was blood. The receptors come from a woman under 40 in good health. CDR3s include the opening cysteine and the closing phenylalanine or tryptophan. The D gene is left open where the match is weak.

>.|TRBV28|TRBJ2-6
TGTGCCGTAAACTCTGGGGCCAACGTCCTGACTTTC
CAVNSGANVLTF
>.|TRBV2|TRBJ2-3
TGTGCCAGCAGTGCGGTGCTGGGTCTCGGGTCAGATACGCAGTATTTT
CASSAVLGLGSDTQYF
>.|TRBV11-2|TRBJ2-7
TGTGCCAGCAGCTGGAGACAGGTCCACGAGCAGTACTTC
CASSWRQVHEQYF
>TRBD1|TRBV15|TRBJ2-7
TGTGCCACCAGCAGAGCGGGACAGTCGATCTACGAGCAGTACTTC
CATSRAGQSIYEQYF
>TRBD2|TRBV7-9|TRBJ2-7
TGTGCCAGCAGCGTTGGGACTAGCGCTTCAAACGAGCAGTACTTC
CASSVGTSASNEQYF
>TRBD1|TRBV29-1|TRBJ2-5
TGCAGCGCCTCTAGACAGGGCAACTTCCAAGAGACCCAGTACTTC
CSASRQGNFQETQYF
>TRBD1|TRBV6-2/TRBV6-3|TRBJ1-2
TGTGCCAGCAGCCCTTCAGGGACAGGGGGCATCTATGGCTACACCTTC
CASSPSGTGGIYGYTF
>TRBD1|TRBV9|TRBJ2-7
TGTGCCAGCAGCTGGGGACAGGGGGCTTACGAGCAGTACTTC
CASSWGQGAYEQYF
>.|TRBV6-5|TRBJ2-2
TGTGCCAGCAGTTCAGGGGAATTAGGCACCGGGGAGCTGTTTTTT
CASSSGELGTGELFF
>TRBD1|TRBV18|TRBJ2-1
TGTGCCAGCTCACCAGTTCTACAGGGGCAATTCTTC
CASSPVLQGQFF
>.|TRBV13|TRBJ1-3
TGTGCCAGCAGCTACTCATTGAGCTCTGGAAACACCATATATTTT
CASSYSLSSGNTIYF
>TRBD1|TRBV7-9|TRBJ1-2
TGTGCCAGCAGCTTTGGAACAGGGGCTAACTATGGCTACACCTTC
CASSFGTGANYGYTF
>TRBD2|TRBV3-1/TRBV3-2|TRBJ2-1
TGTGCCAGCAGCCAAGATTTGGCTAGCGGGGGCAATGAGCAGTTCTTC
CASSQDLASGGNEQFF
>.|TRBV6-5|TRBJ1-2
TGTGCCAGCAGTTACTCCAGGGACAATGGCTACACCTTC
CASSYSRDNGYTF
>.|TRBV10-1|TRBJ1-1
TGCGCCAGCACCCCAAACCGGTTCACTGAAGCTTTCTTT
CASTPNRFTEAFF
>TRBD1|TRBV6-5|TRBJ1-2
TGTGCCAGCAGCCTAGACAGGGTCTATGGCTACACCTTC
CASSLDRVYGYTF
>TRBD1|TRBV6-4|TRBJ1-6
TGTGCCAGCAGTGACAGGCTTTGGACAGGGGGCAGAAATTCACCCCTCCACTTT
CASSDRLWTGGRNSPLHF